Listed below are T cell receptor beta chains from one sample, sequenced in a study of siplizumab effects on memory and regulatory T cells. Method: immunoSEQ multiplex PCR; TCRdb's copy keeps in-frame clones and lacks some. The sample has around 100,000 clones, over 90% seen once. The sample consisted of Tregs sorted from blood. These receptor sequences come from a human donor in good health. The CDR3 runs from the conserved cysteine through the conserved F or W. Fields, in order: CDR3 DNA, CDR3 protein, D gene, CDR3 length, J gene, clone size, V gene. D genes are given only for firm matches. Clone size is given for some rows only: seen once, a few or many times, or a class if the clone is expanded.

DNA: TGTGCCAGCAGTTACTCGTCAAAAACCTACGAGCAGTACTTC; CDR3: CASSYSSKTYEQYF; D: -; length: 14; J: TRBJ2-7; size: -; V: TRBV6-6
DNA: TGTGCCTGGAGTGTCACACGGAACACTGAAGCTTTCTTT; CDR3: CAWSVTRNTEAFF; D: -; length: 13; J: TRBJ1-1; size: few; V: TRBV30
DNA: TGTGCCAGCAGCCGACAGGGGACCCAGCCTGGAAAACTGTTTTTT; CDR3: CASSRQGTQPGKLFF; D: TRBD1; length: 15; J: TRBJ1-4; size: -; V: TRBV2
DNA: TGTGCCAGCAGTTTTCCCCCAGGCACTGAAGCTTTCTTT; CDR3: CASSFPPGTEAFF; D: -; length: 13; J: TRBJ1-1; size: -; V: TRBV6-5
DNA: TGTGCCAGCAGTTACCGGGTGACAGGACTTCTCTACGAGCAGTACTTC; CDR3: CASSYRVTGLLYEQYF; D: -; length: 16; J: TRBJ2-7; size: -; V: TRBV6-5
DNA: TGTGCCAGTAGTAGGGGGACAGGGGCTGGCTACACCTTC; CDR3: CASSRGTGAGYTF; D: TRBD1; length: 13; J: TRBJ1-2; size: -; V: TRBV19
DNA: TGCGCCAGCAGCTTGGCTACAGGCGGGGGCTATGGCTACACCTTC; CDR3: CASSLATGGGYGYTF; D: -; length: 15; J: TRBJ1-2; size: -; V: TRBV5-1
DNA: TGTGCCAGCAGTTACACCGGGCAGAGGGCCTATGGCTACACCTTC; CDR3: CASSYTGQRAYGYTF; D: -; length: 15; J: TRBJ1-2; size: -; V: TRBV6-5
DNA: TGTGCCTGGAGTTTTTTTGGGGAAAAACTGTTTTTT; CDR3: CAWSFFGEKLFF; D: -; length: 12; J: TRBJ1-4; size: -; V: TRBV30
DNA: TGTGCCAGCAGCCCCAGCGGAAACACCATATATTTT; CDR3: CASSPSGNTIYF; D: -; length: 12; J: TRBJ1-3; size: -; V: TRBV11-2
DNA: TGTGCCAGCAGCCAGTTTAGGCAGCCGACAGATACGCAGTATTTT; CDR3: CASSQFRQPTDTQYF; D: -; length: 15; J: TRBJ2-3; size: -; V: TRBV4-2
DNA: TGTGCCAGCTCACTCGGACTAGCGGGGAGTTCCTTCCACTTCAGCTCCTACGAGCAGTACTTC; CDR3: CASSLGLAGSSFHFSSYEQYF; D: TRBD2; length: 21; J: TRBJ2-7; size: -; V: TRBV18
DNA: TGTGCCAGCAGTTACTCGTTGGCAGGGCAGGCAGATACGCAGTATTTT; CDR3: CASSYSLAGQADTQYF; D: -; length: 16; J: TRBJ2-3; size: -; V: TRBV6-5
DNA: TGTGCCAGCAGTGTCATTAGTGCCGGGGAGCTGTTTTTT; CDR3: CASSVISAGELFF; D: -; length: 13; J: TRBJ2-2; size: -; V: TRBV2
DNA: TGCGCCAGCAGCTTGGCACTCTCTGGGGCCAACGTCCTGACTTTC; CDR3: CASSLALSGANVLTF; D: -; length: 15; J: TRBJ2-6; size: -; V: TRBV5-1
DNA: TGTGCCGCAGGGGGGATAGGAAACACCATATATTTT; CDR3: CAAGGIGNTIYF; D: TRBD1; length: 12; J: TRBJ1-3; size: -; V: TRBV10-3
DNA: TGTGCCAGCACCGGGACTCTGGGAGGGGATACGCAGTATTTT; CDR3: CASTGTLGGDTQYF; D: TRBD2; length: 14; J: TRBJ2-3; size: -; V: TRBV25-1
DNA: TGTGCCAGCAGACTAGCGGGAGCTGGGGCCAACGTCCTGACTTTC; CDR3: CASRLAGAGANVLTF; D: TRBD2; length: 15; J: TRBJ2-6; size: -; V: TRBV27
DNA: TGTGCCAGCAGCGAGGGAGATACGCAGTATTTT; CDR3: CASSEGDTQYF; D: -; length: 11; J: TRBJ2-3; size: -; V: TRBV7-2
DNA: TGTGCCAGCAGCTTCGATCAGGGGGCAAGCTATGGCTACACCTTC; CDR3: CASSFDQGASYGYTF; D: TRBD1; length: 15; J: TRBJ1-2; size: once; V: TRBV11-2
DNA: TGTGCCTGGAGTGGGGCTAGCGGGGCCCCAAGGGATGAGCAGTTCTTC; CDR3: CAWSGASGAPRDEQFF; D: TRBD2; length: 16; J: TRBJ2-1; size: -; V: TRBV30
DNA: TGTGCCAGTAGTATACTGGGATGGAGCAATCAGCCCCAGCATTTT; CDR3: CASSILGWSNQPQHF; D: -; length: 15; J: TRBJ1-5; size: -; V: TRBV19
DNA: TGTGCCAGCAGGTCCGGGACACTTGGGCCCCAGCATTTT; CDR3: CASRSGTLGPQHF; D: -; length: 13; J: TRBJ1-5; size: once; V: TRBV6-1
DNA: TGCGCCAGCAGCTTGGCATACAGAACCTACGAGCAGTACTTC; CDR3: CASSLAYRTYEQYF; D: -; length: 14; J: TRBJ2-7; size: -; V: TRBV5-1
DNA: TGCGCCAGCAGCTTCCAGGGACAGGGAGATGGCTACACCTTC; CDR3: CASSFQGQGDGYTF; D: TRBD1; length: 14; J: TRBJ1-2; size: -; V: TRBV5-1
DNA: TGTGCCAGCAGCTACCAGACAGGGGTAGGACAGCCCCAGCATTTT; CDR3: CASSYQTGVGQPQHF; D: TRBD1; length: 15; J: TRBJ1-5; size: -; V: TRBV6-5
DNA: TGTGCCAGCAGTTACTCGAGCCATTACGAGCAGTACTTC; CDR3: CASSYSSHYEQYF; D: -; length: 13; J: TRBJ2-7; size: -; V: TRBV6-6
DNA: TGTGCCAGCAACCATCGGGGACGGTCTGGCTACACCTTC; CDR3: CASNHRGRSGYTF; D: -; length: 13; J: TRBJ1-2; size: -; V: TRBV5-4
DNA: TGCGCCAGCAGCTTGGCCTCACGGGCCACTGAAGCTTTCTTT; CDR3: CASSLASRATEAFF; D: -; length: 14; J: TRBJ1-1; size: -; V: TRBV5-1
DNA: TGCAGCGTGGAGGACAGGAGCTCCTACAATGAGCAGTTCTTC; CDR3: CSVEDRSSYNEQFF; D: TRBD1; length: 14; J: TRBJ2-1; size: -; V: TRBV29-1
DNA: TGTGCCAGCAGTGAACGGGACAGGGTAAACAATGAGCAGTTCTTC; CDR3: CASSERDRVNNEQFF; D: TRBD1; length: 15; J: TRBJ2-1; size: -; V: TRBV6-1
DNA: TGTGCCAGCAGAATGTCAGGAAGAACCAATGAGCAGTTCTTC; CDR3: CASRMSGRTNEQFF; D: -; length: 14; J: TRBJ2-1; size: once; V: TRBV25-1
DNA: TGCGCCAGCAGCCAAGATCAAGGGGGGGCGGGCACAGATACGCAGTATTTT; CDR3: CASSQDQGGAGTDTQYF; D: -; length: 17; J: TRBJ2-3; size: -; V: TRBV4-3
DNA: TGTGCCAGCAGCTACCGCACAGGGTGGGCCACTGAAGCTTTCTTT; CDR3: CASSYRTGWATEAFF; D: -; length: 15; J: TRBJ1-1; size: -; V: TRBV7-8
DNA: TGTGCCACCAGCAGATTAGTACTTCAAGAGACCCAGTACTTC; CDR3: CATSRLVLQETQYF; D: -; length: 14; J: TRBJ2-5; size: -; V: TRBV15
DNA: TGTGCCAGCAGCTTGGATTTACGTGGAATGAACACCGGGGAGCTGTTTTTT; CDR3: CASSLDLRGMNTGELFF; D: -; length: 17; J: TRBJ2-2; size: -; V: TRBV5-8
DNA: TGCAGCGTCCGCGATAGGGACAGTTCACCCCTCCACTTT; CDR3: CSVRDRDSSPLHF; D: TRBD1; length: 13; J: TRBJ1-6; size: -; V: TRBV29-1
DNA: TGTGCCAGCAGCGCGGACAGGGTTTATGGCTACACCTTC; CDR3: CASSADRVYGYTF; D: TRBD1; length: 13; J: TRBJ1-2; size: -; V: TRBV9
DNA: TGTGCCAGCAGCAATTGGAATGGAGAGCTTAATGAGCAGTTCTTC; CDR3: CASSNWNGELNEQFF; D: -; length: 15; J: TRBJ2-1; size: -; V: TRBV14
DNA: TGTGCCAGCACCCCGACGCGGGGGGCATCTAGTGGCTACACCTTC; CDR3: CASTPTRGASSGYTF; D: -; length: 15; J: TRBJ1-2; size: few; V: TRBV5-4
DNA: TGTGCCAGCAGCTTAGCGTTTACCGGTAGCGGCAATCAGCCCCAGCATTTT; CDR3: CASSLAFTGSGNQPQHF; D: -; length: 17; J: TRBJ1-5; size: -; V: TRBV7-8
DNA: TGTGCCTGGAGTGTAATTAATCCGACAGGTGCAGATACGCAGTATTTT; CDR3: CAWSVINPTGADTQYF; D: -; length: 16; J: TRBJ2-3; size: -; V: TRBV30
DNA: TGTGCCAGCAGCCGGGGCTTAGACAGGTTGAACACTGAAGCTTTCTTT; CDR3: CASSRGLDRLNTEAFF; D: -; length: 16; J: TRBJ1-1; size: -; V: TRBV7-9
DNA: TGTGCCAGTAGTATACCCCGCAGGGGGAGGAACAATGAGCAGTTCTTC; CDR3: CASSIPRRGRNNEQFF; D: -; length: 16; J: TRBJ2-1; size: -; V: TRBV19
DNA: TGTGCCAGCAGTGTAACAGGAGCGACAGATACGCAGTATTTT; CDR3: CASSVTGATDTQYF; D: -; length: 14; J: TRBJ2-3; size: -; V: TRBV6-1
DNA: TGTGCCAGCAGCGGACGCCGGGACAGGCTGTTTGGGGAGCTGTTTTTT; CDR3: CASSGRRDRLFGELFF; D: TRBD1; length: 16; J: TRBJ2-2; size: -; V: TRBV9
DNA: TGTGCCAGCAGTTACGCCAGGGACTATGGCTACACCTTC; CDR3: CASSYARDYGYTF; D: -; length: 13; J: TRBJ1-2; size: once; V: TRBV6-6
DNA: TGTGCCAGTAACTCGGGACTGGGTAGCACCGGGGAGCTGTTTTTT; CDR3: CASNSGLGSTGELFF; D: -; length: 15; J: TRBJ2-2; size: -; V: TRBV19
DNA: TGTGCCAGCAGTTACGTAGCGGGGCTCGAGCAGTACTTC; CDR3: CASSYVAGLEQYF; D: TRBD2; length: 13; J: TRBJ2-7; size: -; V: TRBV6-5
DNA: TGTGCCAGCAGCTTGGCGGGCCTCTCCTACAATGAGCAGTTCTTC; CDR3: CASSLAGLSYNEQFF; D: -; length: 15; J: TRBJ2-1; size: -; V: TRBV5-8
DNA: TGCGCCAGCAGCTTGGGAGGCTTCTATGGCTACACCTTC; CDR3: CASSLGGFYGYTF; D: -; length: 13; J: TRBJ1-2; size: -; V: TRBV5-1
DNA: TGTGCCAGCAGCCAGACAGGGGTAAAAAACATTCAGTACTTC; CDR3: CASSQTGVKNIQYF; D: TRBD1; length: 14; J: TRBJ2-4; size: once; V: TRBV11-3
DNA: TGTGCCACCAGCAGAGATCTGGTGGCCTACGAGCAGTACTTC; CDR3: CATSRDLVAYEQYF; D: -; length: 14; J: TRBJ2-7; size: once; V: TRBV15
DNA: TGTGCCAGCAGCTTAGGCGGGGTCAATGAGCAGTTCTTC; CDR3: CASSLGGVNEQFF; D: -; length: 13; J: TRBJ2-1; size: -; V: TRBV11-3
DNA: TGCGCCAGCAGCAATGAAGGATATGGCTACACCTTC; CDR3: CASSNEGYGYTF; D: -; length: 12; J: TRBJ1-2; size: -; V: TRBV4-1
DNA: TGTGCCAGTAAGGGACAGGACAATCAGCCCCAGCATTTT; CDR3: CASKGQDNQPQHF; D: TRBD1; length: 13; J: TRBJ1-5; size: -; V: TRBV19
DNA: TGCAGCATTTCCCCCCGGAGCTCCTACAATGAGCAGTTCTTC; CDR3: CSISPRSSYNEQFF; D: -; length: 14; J: TRBJ2-1; size: -; V: TRBV29-1